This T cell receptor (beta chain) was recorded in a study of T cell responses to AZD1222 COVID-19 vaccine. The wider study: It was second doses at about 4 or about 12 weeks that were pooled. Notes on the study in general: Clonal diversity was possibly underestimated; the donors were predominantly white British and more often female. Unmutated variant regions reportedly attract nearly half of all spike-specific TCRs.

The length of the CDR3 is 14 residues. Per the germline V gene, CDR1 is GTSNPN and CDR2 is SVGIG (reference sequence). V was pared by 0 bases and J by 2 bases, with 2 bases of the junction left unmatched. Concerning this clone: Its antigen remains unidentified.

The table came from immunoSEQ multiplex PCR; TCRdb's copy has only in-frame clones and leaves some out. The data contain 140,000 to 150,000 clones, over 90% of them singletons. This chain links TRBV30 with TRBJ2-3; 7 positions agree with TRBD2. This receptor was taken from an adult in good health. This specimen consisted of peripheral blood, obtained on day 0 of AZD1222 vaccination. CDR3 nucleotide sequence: TGTGCCTGGAGTGTAGGGACTACCACAGATACGCAGTATTTT. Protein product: CAWSVGTTTDTQYF.